A single sample gave rise to the 27 T cell receptor beta chains below, sequenced in a study of T cells in Graves' hyperthyroidism and ophthalmopathy. From RNA transcripts, TCR beta CDR3 regions were amplified. Initially, a first-round RT-PCR of the TCR CDR3 employed the HTBI primer set. TCRdb itself ran the multiplex PCR reads through MiXCR, one entry per CDR3 protein. Among about 560,000 distinct CDR3 sequences listed, over 15% were seen once. Sequenced: blood. Receptors originate from a woman aged 18-30 years with Graves' hyperthyroidism.

There are many counts of this clonotype. The chain employs TRBV4-3 and TRBJ2-7, with D tentatively TRBD2 (6 bases). CDR3 length: 15 amino acids. The V end lost 0 bases, the J end lost 0 bases, and 9 bases lay between the germline ends. Germline V gene sequence: CDR1 LGHNA, CDR2 YSLEER. The CDR3 bases are TGCGCCAGCAGCCAAGAGGAGGGGAGCTCCTACGAGCAGTACTTC. It encodes CASSQEEGSSYEQYF.

The genes are TRBV4-1 and TRBJ2-1; perhaps TRBD2 as D (6 bases). The CDR3 is 16 residues long. From germline, CDR1 is MGHRA and CDR2 YSYEKL. Trimming pared 0 bases from V and 3 bases from J, leaving 12 bases between. The CDR3 loop is CASSQEGTQIYNEQFF. The CDR3 region has the DNA TGCGCCAGCAGCCAAGAAGGGACTCAGATCTACAATGAGCAGTTCTTC.

This clonotype has ten or more counts. The rearrangement uses TRBV30 and TRBJ2-7; a possible D gene is TRBD2 (6 bases). CDR1 GTSNPN and CDR2 SVGIG come from the germline V gene (reference sequence). The CDR3 is made up of 13 amino acids. The V gene lost 3 bases and the J gene lost 0 bases, with 9 bases spanning the gap. The CDR3: CAWRDGSSYEQYF. CDR3 bases: TGTGCCTGGAGAGACGGGAGCTCCTACGAGCAGTACTTC.

This clonotype was detected only a few times. The J gene is TRBJ2-5, the V gene TRBV5-1; possible D gene TRBD2, 6 bases. CDR3 length: 14 amino acids. Germline CDR1 is SGHRS and CDR2 is YFSETQ. Trimming cost V 3 bases and J 3 bases, with 12 bases left between them. The CDR3 here is CASSSRTKKETQYF. CDR3 in DNA: TGCGCCAGCAGCTCGCGGACTAAGAAAGAGACCCAGTACTTC.

This clonotype was found a few times. The chain joins TRBV19 to TRBJ2-7; D remains ambiguous. The V end lost 6 bases, the J end lost 0 bases, and 15 bases lay between the germline ends. Per germline, CDR1 LNHDA and CDR2 SQIVND (reference sequence). This CDR3 spans 15 amino acids. The CDR3 nucleotides are TGTGCCAGTAGACGTGTTGCGGCAAGCTCCTACGAGCAGTACTTC. Its protein product is CASRRVAASSYEQYF.

This clonotype was recorded at least ten times. This chain connects TRBV5-5 to TRBJ2-7; TRBD2 agrees at 7 bases. Looked up from germline, CDR1 is SGHKS and CDR2 is YYEKEE (reference sequence). With 3 bases clipped from V and 2 bases from J, the junction kept 8 bases outside the gene matches. The CDR3 consists of 15 residues. The CDR3 loop reads CASSWGGTDAYEQYF. CDR3 nucleotides: TGTGCCAGCAGCTGGGGGGGGACGGATGCCTACGAGCAGTACTTC.

This clonotype was found many times. The rearrangement links TRBV20-1 to TRBJ2-3, with D perhaps being TRBD1 or TRBD2 (5 bases each). Germline assignment: CDR1 DFQATT and CDR2 SNEGSKA (reference sequence). V lost 1 base, J lost 1 base, and 15 bases lay in between. The CDR3 covers 16 residues. The CDR3 reads CSARGGPTTRTDTQYF. Written as DNA, the CDR3 is TGCAGTGCTAGAGGGGGACCAACAACTCGCACAGATACGCAGTATTTT.

This chain links TRBV4-1 with TRBJ1-1; the D gene is possibly TRBD1 (5 bases). The V and J ends lost 0 bases and 5 bases respectively, with 16 bases between them. Germline CDR1 MGHRA, CDR2 YSYEKL. The CDR3 is 16 residues long. The CDR3, as DNA: TGCGCCAGCAGCCAAGATAGGGCCACCCGGGGGACTGAAGCTTTCTTT. It codes for CASSQDRATRGTEAFF.

This clonotype occurred a few times. Compared with germline, one end of the junction differs, possibly owing to a read error. The chain joins TRBV12-3 or TRBV12-4 to TRBJ1-1; D call uncertain. The CDR3 consists of 13 residues. The CDR3 spells CASSFLGSTEASF. The DNA of the CDR3 is TGTGCCAGCAGTTTTCTGGGTAGCACTGAAGCTTCCTTT.

The J gene is TRBJ2-3, the V gene TRBV7-9; no reliable D call. The length of the CDR3 is 13 residues. Trimming cost V 11 bases and J 5 bases, with 17 bases left between them. The germline V gene has CDR1 SEHNR and CDR2 FQNEAQ (reference sequence). The CDR3 is CADEGDSEDTQYF. CDR3 DNA: TGTGCCGACGAAGGAGATTCGGAAGATACGCAGTATTTT.

The chain joins TRBV11-3 to TRBJ2-3; 10 positions match TRBD2. CDR3 length: 18 amino acids. Germline V gene data show CDR1 as SGHNT and CDR2 as YENEEA. Trimming cost V 0 bases and J 0 bases; bases outside gene matches: 6. The CDR3 bases are TGTGCCAGCAGCTTAGATCTTACTAGCGGGGCTAGCACAGATACGCAGTATTTT. Translating it yields CASSLDLTSGASTDTQYF.

This clonotype was counted many times. The rearrangement joins TRBV2 to TRBJ1-5; D remains ambiguous. CDR1 is SNHLY, CDR2 FYNNEI, per germline. CDR3 length: 14 residues. V was shortened by 8 bases and J by 2 bases, with 13 bases between the two germline ends. The CDR3 nucleotides are TGTGCCAGCCGCGGTCGGGATGGCAATCAGCCCCAGCATTTT. Protein sequence: CASRGRDGNQPQHF.

Points on this clonotype: This may come from a read error, since a much larger clone is one base off. V usage is TRBV12-3 or TRBV12-4 and J usage is TRBJ2-5, with D perhaps matching TRBD2 (5 bases). The CDR3 consists of 14 residues. The germline V and J ends were trimmed by 6 bases and 5 bases, with 16 bases remaining between them. CDR3: CASSISAARETQYF. The CDR3 region has the DNA TGTGCCAGCAGCATATCAGCGGCCAGGGAGACCCAGTACTTC.

This clonotype was counted only a few times. This CDR3 is CASSSILRGEAFF. The CDR3 nucleotides read TGTGCCAGCAGTTCAATTCTGCGGGGCGAAGCTTTCTTT. J is TRBJ1-1 and V is TRBV12-3 or TRBV12-4, with D perhaps matching TRBD1 (5 bases). Trimming cost V 4 bases and J 8 bases, with 14 bases left between them. This CDR3 has 13 residues.

This sequence joins TRBV2 and TRBJ1-2, with D possibly being TRBD1 (5 bases). V was clipped by 8 bases and J by 6 bases, with 13 bases between them. Germline assignment: CDR1 SNHLY and CDR2 FYNNEI. There are 12 residues in the CDR3. This chain's CDR3 is CASPGTGNGYTF. Written as DNA, the CDR3 is TGTGCCAGCCCCGGAACAGGAAATGGCTACACCTTC.

This clonotype has a count of ten or more. This sequence joins TRBV11-3 and TRBJ2-1, with D hard to call. The V and J ends lost 1 base and 9 bases respectively, with 7 bases between them. Germline-derived CDR1 and CDR2 are SGHNT and YENEEA. This CDR3 contains 12 residues. The CDR3 is CASSLGRSEQFF. The CDR3, as DNA: TGTGCCAGCAGCTTAGGACGTAGTGAGCAGTTCTTC. Drawing the rest from reference TRBV11-3 and TRBJ2-1, the complete variable domain is EAGVVQSPRYKIIEKKQPVAFWCNPISGHNTLYWYLQNLGQGPELLIRYENEEAVDDSQLPKDRFSAERLKGVDSTLKIQPAELGDSAVYLCASSLGRSEQFFGPGTRLTVL.

This clonotype was found a few times. The chain carries TRBV5-1 and TRBJ2-3, with 7 positions matching TRBD2. Germline values: CDR1 SGHRS, CDR2 YFSETQ. CDR3 length equals 16 residues. V lost 4 bases and J lost 4; bases outside the gene matches: 12. CDR3 residues: CASSPSNSGQADTQYF. The CDR3 bases are TGCGCCAGCAGCCCCTCGAATAGCGGGCAGGCAGATACGCAGTATTTT.

In the case of this clonotype: A single base separates this from a much larger clone, so it may be a read error. The DNA for the CDR3 is TGTGCCAGCAGACGACTAGTGGGAGGGCCTGACTACAATGAGCAGTTCTTC. Its protein is CASRRLVGGPDYNEQFF. V gene TRBV6-2 or TRBV6-3 combines with J gene TRBJ2-1, with TRBD2 matching 7 bases. This CDR3 is built from 17 residues. Germline assignment: CDR1 MNHEY and CDR2 SVGEGT. V was pared by 6 bases and J by 3 bases, with 14 bases of the junction left unmatched.

This clonotype was picked up many times. The chain's CDR3 is CASRAIMLRDTGELFF. The CDR3 nucleotides are TGTGCCAGCAGGGCCATAATGCTTAGGGACACCGGGGAGCTGTTTTTT. V usage is TRBV2 and J usage is TRBJ2-2; no definite D call. Germline V lookup: CDR1 SNHLY, CDR2 FYNNEI. The V and J ends lost 6 bases and 3 bases respectively, with 17 bases between them. This CDR3 contains 16 residues.

In this sample, this clonotype turned up many times. J is TRBJ1-1 and V is TRBV7-2; possibly TRBD1 for D (6 bases). The CDR3 covers 16 residues. Germline-derived CDR1 and CDR2 are SGHTA and FQGNSA. V was clipped by 1 base and J by 2 bases, with 14 bases between them. This CDR3 is CASSLEGQTSNTEAFF. The DNA for the CDR3 is TGTGCCAGCAGCTTAGAAGGACAGACAAGTAACACTGAAGCTTTCTTT.

The chain recombines TRBV7-9 with TRBJ2-7; D tentatively reads TRBD1 or TRBD2 (6 bases each). The CDR3 sequence is 14 residues long. V lost 5 bases and J lost 6, with 17 bases in between. From germline, CDR1 is SEHNR and CDR2 FQNEAQ (reference sequence). In nucleotides, the CDR3 is TGTGCCAGCAGCAAGGACCATGGGGGGCTCGAGCAGTACTTC. Translation gives CASSKDHGGLEQYF.

This sequence joins TRBV7-9 and TRBJ1-5; D is unclear. In germline, CDR1 is SEHNR, CDR2 FQNEAQ (reference sequence). Trimming took off 4 bases at V and 4 bases at J, with 5 bases between the two ends. The CDR3 is 12 amino acids. This CDR3 reads CASSSTNQPQHF. The CDR3 coding sequence is TGTGCCAGCAGCTCTACTAATCAGCCCCAGCATTTT.

The table lists this clonotype with many counts. The V gene is TRBV6-1, the J gene TRBJ1-1; 9 bases fit TRBD1. With V trimmed by 6 bases and J by 0 bases, 8 bases remained unmatched. Germline CDR1 is MNHNS and CDR2 is SASEGT. There are 16 residues in the CDR3. CDR3: CASRKWDRVLNTEAFF. The CDR3 bases are TGTGCCAGCAGGAAGTGGGACAGGGTGTTGAACACTGAAGCTTTCTTT.

This clonotype has more than one count but fewer than ten. At one end, the junction sequence differs from germline, possibly due to a read error. The J gene is TRBJ1-2, the V gene TRBV9, with TRBD1 as a possible D gene (6 bases). The germline V gene encodes CDR1 SGDLS and CDR2 YYNGEE. This CDR3 spans 15 amino acids. CDR3 in DNA: TGTACCAGCAGCGTAGCTACCGGGAGGGGGGACGGCTACACCTTC. Amino acids: CTSSVATGRGDGYTF.

In this sample, this clonotype turned up many times. This rearrangement joins TRBV3-1 to TRBJ2-5; 10 bases map to TRBD2. Germline V lookup: CDR1 LGHDT, CDR2 YNNKEL (reference sequence). V shed 4 bases and J 5 bases; nucleotides not matched to a gene: 13. The CDR3 extends over 17 amino acids. DNA for the CDR3: TGTGCCAGCAGCCCTCAGGGTCAGCGGGGGGGCCGGGAGACCCAGTACTTC. The encoded protein is CASSPQGQRGGRETQYF.

A word on this clonotype: An end of the junction differs from the germline gene, which may be a read error. The chain combines TRBV11-2 with TRBJ2-7, with D unclear. This CDR3 spans 15 amino acids. Germline V gives CDR1 SGHAT, CDR2 FQNNGV. The CDR3 nucleotides read TGTGCCAGCAGCCAGGAGTTAGGCTCGACGGACGAGAAGTACTTC. This sequence encodes CASSQELGSTDEKYF. Complete variable domain (other parts from reference TRBV11-2 and TRBJ2-7): EAGVAQSPRYKIIEKRQSVAFWCNPISGHATLYWYQQILGQGPKLLIQFQNNGVVDDSQLPKDRFSAERLKGVDSTLKIQPAKLEDSAVYLCASSQELGSTDEKYFGPGTRLTVT.

This rearrangement joins TRBV7-8 to TRBJ2-7, with 7 bases that match TRBD1. The V gene end was trimmed by 5 bases and the J gene end by 5 bases; junction bases not matched to a gene: 6. The CDR3 covers 13 residues. Germline assignment: CDR1 SGHVS and CDR2 FQNEAQ. CDR3 coding DNA: TGTGCCAGCAGCAGCCTACAGGGGAACGAGCAGTACTTC. This codes for CASSSLQGNEQYF.